Listed below are T cell receptor beta chains from one sample, sequenced in a study of control samples from healthy donors and cancer patients. TCRdb keeps only in-frame clones here, not all; method: immunoSEQ multiplex PCR. The sample lists fewer than 30,000 clones, 87% occurring once. The sequenced sample consisted of PBMCs. The receptors stem from a woman aged 40-49 years with lung cancer. CDR3s include the opening cysteine and the closing phenylalanine or tryptophan. D genes are given only for firm matches. The size field is filled for only some rows; it gives once, few, many or a size class.

TRBD1	-	TRBV7-2	TRBJ1-5	16	CASSLETGISNQPQHF	TGTGCCAGCAGCTTAGAGACAGGGATAAGCAATCAGCCCCAGCATTTT
TRBD2	-	TRBV6-5	TRBJ2-7	15	CASTPPGGGEYEQYF	TGTGCCAGCACCCCACCGGGCGGGGGGGAATACGAGCAGTACTTC
TRBD1	-	TRBV5-1	TRBJ2-1	18	CASSLGQGASLRRDEQFF	TGCGCCAGCAGCTTGGGACAGGGGGCGAGTTTACGCAGGGATGAGCAGTTCTTC
-	-	TRBV5-6	TRBJ2-1	14	CASSLVAGTWEQFF	TGTGCCAGCAGCTTGGTTGCGGGGACTTGGGAGCAGTTCTTC
TRBD1	-	TRBV10-3	TRBJ1-3	14	CAARQGSTGNTIYF	TGTGCCGCCCGACAGGGGAGCACTGGAAACACCATATATTTT
-	-	TRBV4-1	TRBJ1-5	15	CASSPFQEGNQPQHF	TGCGCCAGCAGCCCCTTTCAGGAGGGCAATCAGCCCCAGCATTTT
-	-	TRBV18	TRBJ1-5	16	CASSPRSDGAEQPQHF	TGTGCCAGCTCACCAAGGAGCGACGGAGCGGAACAGCCCCAGCATTTT
TRBD1	once	TRBV3-1/TRBV3-2	TRBJ2-7	17	CASSQDPHRTGNYEQYF	TGTGCCAGCAGCCAAGATCCTCATCGGACAGGGAACTACGAGCAGTACTTC
-	-	TRBV6-5	TRBJ1-2	14	CASSNRQAADGYTF	TGTGCCAGCAGTAACAGACAGGCAGCGGATGGCTACACCTTC
-	-	TRBV3-1/TRBV3-2	TRBJ1-1	15	CASSQTPRTTSKAFF	TGTGCCAGCAGTCAAACCCCCAGGACAACAAGTAAAGCTTTCTTT
-	-	TRBV5-4	TRBJ1-4	19	CASSRGGGSAVATNEKLFF	TGTGCCAGCAGCCGGGGCGGGGGGTCCGCAGTTGCAACTAATGAAAAACTGTTTTTT
-	-	TRBV4-3	TRBJ1-2	14	CASSQVLREGGYTF	TGCGCCAGCAGCCAAGTTTTACGGGAAGGAGGCTACACCTTC
-	-	TRBV9	TRBJ2-1	14	CASSVVHSSNEQFF	TGTGCCAGCAGCGTAGTGCATTCCTCCAATGAGCAGTTCTTC
-	-	TRBV5-1	TRBJ1-1	15	CASSLDTVLNTEAFF	TGCGCCAGCAGCTTGGATACAGTACTGAACACTGAAGCTTTCTTT
TRBD2	-	TRBV11-2	TRBJ2-3	15	CASRVEAGGFDTQYF	TGTGCCAGCAGAGTTGAAGCGGGGGGGTTCGATACGCAGTATTTT
-	-	TRBV5-3	TRBJ1-4	15	CARSHRDPLGEKLFF	TGTGCCAGAAGCCACCGGGACCCCCTTGGGGAAAAACTGTTTTTT
-	-	TRBV16	TRBJ2-3	15	CASSQIVVEGDTQYF	TGTGCCAGCAGCCAAATAGTTGTCGAGGGAGATACGCAGTATTTT
-	-	TRBV10-3	TRBJ2-7	13	CAIKDKGTYEQYF	TGTGCCATCAAGGACAAAGGAACCTACGAGCAGTACTTC
TRBD1	-	TRBV5-6	TRBJ2-5	16	CASSLGQGASYETQYF	TGTGCCAGCAGCTTAGGACAGGGGGCATCTTATGAGACCCAGTACTTC
-	-	TRBV5-5	TRBJ2-2	14	CASSLFVGSGELFF	TGTGCCAGCAGCTTGTTTGTGGGGTCCGGGGAGCTGTTTTTT
-	-	TRBV9	TRBJ2-3	15	CASSVVPGSTDTQYF	TGTGCCAGCAGCGTAGTTCCGGGAAGCACAGATACGCAGTATTTT
-	-	TRBV27	TRBJ2-7	15	CASSLQGLGSYEQYF	TGTGCCAGCAGTTTACAGGGGCTGGGATCCTACGAGCAGTACTTC
-	-	TRBV29-1	TRBJ1-1	12	CSVGTGNTEAFF	TGCAGCGTGGGAACGGGGAACACTGAAGCTTTCTTT
-	-	TRBV5-4	TRBJ1-4	13	CASSLQGNEKLFF	TGTGCCAGCAGCCTACAGGGTAATGAAAAACTGTTTTTT
TRBD2	-	TRBV11-2	TRBJ2-3	15	CASSSGGLRTDTQYF	TGTGCCAGCAGCTCGGGGGGGCTGAGAACAGATACGCAGTATTTT